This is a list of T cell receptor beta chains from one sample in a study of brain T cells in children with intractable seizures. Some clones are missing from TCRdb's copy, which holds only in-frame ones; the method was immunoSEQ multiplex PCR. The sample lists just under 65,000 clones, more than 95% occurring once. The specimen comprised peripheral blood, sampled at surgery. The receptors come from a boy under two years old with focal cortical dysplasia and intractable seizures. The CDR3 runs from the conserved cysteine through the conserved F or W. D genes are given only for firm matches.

TGCGCCAGCAGCCAGGGCAGTGGAGATACGCAGTATTTT	CASSQGSGDTQYF	13	TRBV4-1	TRBJ2-3	.
TGTGCCAGTAGTATAGACAGGGGCTCTTGGGGCAATCAGCCCCAGCATTTT	CASSIDRGSWGNQPQHF	17	TRBV19	TRBJ1-5	.
TGTGCCAGTAGTGTCGCAGGGGACCAGCCCCAGCATTTT	CASSVAGDQPQHF	13	TRBV19	TRBJ1-5	.
TGTGCCAGCAGCCAAATGGGACTCATGCTCTCTGGGGCCAACGTCCTGACTTTC	CASSQMGLMLSGANVLTF	18	TRBV4-2	TRBJ2-6	.
TGTGCCAGCTCACCACTAGTCATGAACACTGAAGCTTTCTTT	CASSPLVMNTEAFF	14	TRBV18	TRBJ1-1	.
TGTGCCAGCAGACACACTGAAGCTTTCTTT	CASRHTEAFF	10	TRBV14	TRBJ1-1	.
TGTGCCAGCAGCTGGGGGTGGGGGAATGTGTACAATGAGCAGTTCTTC	CASSWGWGNVYNEQFF	16	TRBV5-8	TRBJ2-1	.
TGCGCCAGCAGCCCAGAAGGGACAGACTACGAGCAGTACTTC	CASSPEGTDYEQYF	14	TRBV4-1	TRBJ2-7	TRBD1
TGTGCCATCAGTTCTTCTACGGGGGGGGCTGAAGCTTTCTTT	CAISSSTGGAEAFF	14	TRBV10-3	TRBJ1-1	.
TGTGCCAGCAAGGGAGGGGGACGGGCCCTCTACGAGCAGTACTTC	CASKGGGRALYEQYF	15	TRBV2	TRBJ2-7	.
TGTGCCAGCAGCCGGCGGACTAGCGGAGCCCAAGAGACCCAGTACTTC	CASSRRTSGAQETQYF	16	TRBV4-2	TRBJ2-5	TRBD2
TGCAGCGTTGTGGGCGCCCCGGGACAGGGGTCTGAAAAACTGTTTTTT	CSVVGAPGQGSEKLFF	16	TRBV29-1	TRBJ1-4	TRBD1
TGTGCCAGCTCACCGGGACTAGCGGGAGGGACCTACGAGCAGTACTTC	CASSPGLAGGTYEQYF	16	TRBV18	TRBJ2-7	TRBD2
TGTGCCAGCAGCCAAGTAGCTCCAGAACCTGAGCAGTTCTTC	CASSQVAPEPEQFF	14	TRBV4-2	TRBJ2-1	.
TGTGCCAGTAGTACTCTTAATCAGGGGGCATTTGGAGCTTTCTTT	CASSTLNQGAFGAFF	15	TRBV19	TRBJ1-1	TRBD1
TGCGCCAGCAGCCAAGGGCTAGGCTCCTACGAGCAGTACTTC	CASSQGLGSYEQYF	14	TRBV4-3	TRBJ2-7	.
TGTGCCAGCAGCCAAGATCCAGGAGGAGCTGGGGCCAACGTCCTGACTTTC	CASSQDPGGAGANVLTF	17	TRBV4-2	TRBJ2-6	.
TGTGCCAGCAGCGAGACAGGGGGCTATGGCTACACCTTC	CASSETGGYGYTF	13	TRBV21-1	TRBJ1-2	.
TGTGCCAGCAGTGAAGGGGTTCAGCCCCAGCATTTT	CASSEGVQPQHF	12	TRBV2	TRBJ1-5	.
TGTGCCAGCAGCTTAGGGACTCGACTAGCGCAATACAATGAGCAGTTCTTC	CASSLGTRLAQYNEQFF	17	TRBV7-2	TRBJ2-1	TRBD2
TGCGCCAGCAGCTTCAATCCGGGACAGGGAGGTGTTGGCTACACCTTC	CASSFNPGQGGVGYTF	16	TRBV5-1	TRBJ1-2	TRBD1
TGTGCCACCAGCAGAGATCAATTCCTCATCGGCTACACCTTC	CATSRDQFLIGYTF	14	TRBV15	TRBJ1-2	.
TGCGCCAGCAGCTCGGACGGCCAGCCCACAGATACGCAGTATTTT	CASSSDGQPTDTQYF	15	TRBV5-1	TRBJ2-3	.
TGTGCCAGCAGCTCGGGACGGGACAGGCTTAACTATGGCTACACCTTC	CASSSGRDRLNYGYTF	16	TRBV5-6	TRBJ1-2	TRBD1
TGTGCCACCAGCAGAGATTTGGCTAGCGGGAGTTACGAGCAGTACTTC	CATSRDLASGSYEQYF	16	TRBV15	TRBJ2-7	TRBD2
TGTGCCAGCAGCGCCTCGGGACAACCCACAGATACGCAGTATTTT	CASSASGQPTDTQYF	15	TRBV9	TRBJ2-3	.
TGCGCCAGCATGGGCTCGCAAGAGACCCAGTACTTC	CASMGSQETQYF	12	TRBV5-1	TRBJ2-5	.